This TCR beta chain was sequenced for a study of cytomegalovirus exposure and HLA in healthy donors. Germline lookup yields CDR1 SGHDN and CDR2 FVKESK. This CDR3 spans 13 amino acids. Between the trimmed V and J ends, which lost 4 bases and 9 bases, there was a span of 15 bases. A remark on this clone: The antigen is unknown.

Researchers ran the PCR with 60 Vbeta and 13 Jbeta primers. Profiled with immunoSEQ multiplex PCR; TCRdb holds only in-frame clones, not every one. Among around 170,000 clones listed, just under 80% were seen once. Findings and limits, study-wide: Analysis was carried out at a later point, and it linked a missense DCLRE1C variant to TCR beta V- and J-gene trimming. Relative to the roughly 700-donor mean, N-insertions were reportedly fewer in an Asian-associated ancestry cluster in a later analysis.

Sequencing input: PBMCs. This receptor was identified in a woman between 50 and 59 years old in good health and CMV-seropositive. This chain connects TRBV14 to TRBJ1-1; no definite D call. The CDR3 nucleotides read TGTGCCAGCAGCCCCAATACGACACCCCAAGCTTTCTTT. This encodes CASSPNTTPQAFF.